This TCR beta chain was recorded in a study of PD-1 blockade in classical Hodgkin lymphoma (dated by TCRdb to 2020 to 2022). As for the study more broadly: Nivolumab dosing was 3 mg/kg intravenously every 2 weeks, continuing until either disease progression or unacceptable toxicity. To define a peripheral blood immune signature of response to PD-1 blockade in classical Hodgkin lymphoma, the study combined TCR beta sequencing with CyTOF.

Notes on this clone: There is no known antigen for this receptor. No much larger clonotype is one base removed from it; base qualities were not supplied.

Sample time point, as interpreted from the label and publication: cycle 4 day 1 (C4D1), after more than five weeks of nivolumab. Every trial patient had relapsed after autologous stem cell transplantation, and cohorts A, B and C differed in prior brentuximab vedotin exposure. The trial cohort comprised some 60 patients with relapsed/refractory classical Hodgkin lymphoma whose best overall responses were complete response, partial response or progressive disease. Single-agent nivolumab was administered to trial patients in the multi-cohort phase II CheckMate 205 trial. An independent review committee assessed best overall response by applying the 2007 International Working Group response criteria. Trial PBMCs were obtained immediately prior to nivolumab initiation (C1D1) and on therapy at cycle 2 day 1 and cycle 4 day 1. Peripheral blood was collected in 8 mL Vacutainer Cell Preparation Tubes, from which PBMCs were isolated by centrifugation and then cryopreserved.

The Qiagen DNeasy kit was used to extract genomic DNA both from unsorted PBMCs and from the negatively selected CD4+ and CD8+ fractions. Amplification of TCR beta CDR3 regions was done by immunoSEQ multiplex PCR with primers that anneal to V and J segments. A synthetic immune receptor repertoire was used to minimize amplification bias, and any residual bias was removed computationally once sequencing was done. Concerning the study's data processing: Custom Python scripts were used to quantify repertoire diversity as the Shannon entropy index. Unsorted, CD4+ and CD8+ repertoires were analyzed separately, except in combined analyses where CD4+ and CD8+ sequences were merged in silico. A clone was considered expanded if an increase in frequency of at least 2-fold after treatment relative to C1D1 was found, and a pseudocount of 0.5 was applied to clones undetected at baseline. Clones with 0 or 1 copy at C1D1 were classified as singleton clones, and clones with 2 or more copies were classified as non-singleton clones. Clones expanded in unsorted samples were labelled as CD4+, CD8+ or unknown by matching protein sequences in sorted samples from the same patient. Diversity changes from C1D1 to C4D1 were tested in paired samples using Wilcoxon tests. This immuneACCESS table, as held by TCRdb, lists in-frame sequences with V and J called but not all clones. Of the missing ones, under half trace to an unresolved V gene in checked studies; the others have no known cause. V, J and clone size are those of that table, while D and trimming were read from the DNA. This sample gives 45,000 to 55,000 clones in total; roughly 80% of them show up just once. About an eighth of the sample belongs to the ten largest clones.

Study-wide findings and limitations: Baseline diversity similar to that of newly diagnosed patients was observed in trial patients achieving complete response, whereas significantly lower diversity was observed in partial responders and progressors. Baseline TCR diversity was reported as lower in newly diagnosed patients than in healthy donors, and lower still in relapsed/refractory patients. Only a single clinical trial cohort was studied, and what caused the repertoire differences, possibly disease activity or prior therapy, remained undefined. A significant rise by C4D1 was seen in CD4+ but not CD8+ TCR diversity (p=0.0027 vs p=0.16), with the rise being most apparent in complete responders (p=0.02). Diversity was lower in patients who began nivolumab less than 1 year after ASCT, so these patients were left out of later analyses to avoid confounding by immune reconstitution.

CDR1 is given as SGHVS and CDR2 as FNYEAQ, both from the germline V gene. V is pared back by 0 bases and J by 3 bases, with 8 bases lying between the germline termini. Inclusive of the bounding cysteine and phenylalanine, the CDR3 is 15 residues long. This entry keeps only the CDR3 DNA: 45 bases, framed from base 1. The source is a human donor with classical Hodgkin lymphoma. The sequenced sample was peripheral blood mononuclear cells (PBMCs), obtained before the fourth cycle of nivolumab. The sequence links TRBV7-6 to TRBJ1-4, with TRBD1 as a weak D call on 5 bases. The nucleotide sequence is TGTGCCAGCAGCTTAGCGGGGGGTGCTAATGAAAAACTGTTTTTT. It codes for CASSLAGGANEKLFF.